This TCR beta chain was identified during a study of T cells after yellow fever vaccination. Production of TCR cDNA was by 5'RACE template switching, which also added a universal primer site and UMIs. Using its own MiXCR run on the 5' RACE reads, TCRdb lists one record per CDR3 protein. The repertoire includes 350,000 to 450,000 distinct CDR3 sequences, about 17% of them detected once, and over 15% sits in the top ten. As to this clonotype: Its antigen is currently unknown.

Study-level points and caveats: Abundant clonotypes from the bulk population could contaminate FACS-sorted repertoires. Post-booster samples contained most primary-vaccination clones (approximately 97% CD4, roughly 88% CD8).

This clonotype was obtained from a young man who received the YFV17D yellow fever vaccine. The material was PBMCs, obtained before the yellow fever booster vaccination.

CDR3 DNA: TGCAGTGCTAGAGTCAGCCCTAAGCAGCCCCAGCATTTT. Residues: CSARVSPKQPQHF. This chain joins TRBV20-1 and TRBJ1-5, with unresolved D. The germline V gene encodes CDR1 DFQATT and CDR2 SNEGSKA (reference sequence). The CDR3 sequence is 13 residues long. V was trimmed by 1 base and J by 7 bases, leaving 11 bases between them.